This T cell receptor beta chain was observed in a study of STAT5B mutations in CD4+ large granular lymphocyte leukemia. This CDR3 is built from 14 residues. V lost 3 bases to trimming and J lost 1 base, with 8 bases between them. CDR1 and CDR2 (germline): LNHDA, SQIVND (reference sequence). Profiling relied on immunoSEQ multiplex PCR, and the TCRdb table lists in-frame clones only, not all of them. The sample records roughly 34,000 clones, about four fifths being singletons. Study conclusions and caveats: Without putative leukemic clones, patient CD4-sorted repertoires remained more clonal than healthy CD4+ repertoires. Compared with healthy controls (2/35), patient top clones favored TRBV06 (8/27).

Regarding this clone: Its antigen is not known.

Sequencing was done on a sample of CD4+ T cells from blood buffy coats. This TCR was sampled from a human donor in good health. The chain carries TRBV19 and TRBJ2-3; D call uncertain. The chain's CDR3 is CASSILSGTDTQYF. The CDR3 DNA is TGTGCCAGTAGTATTCTCTCGGGCACAGATACGCAGTATTTT.